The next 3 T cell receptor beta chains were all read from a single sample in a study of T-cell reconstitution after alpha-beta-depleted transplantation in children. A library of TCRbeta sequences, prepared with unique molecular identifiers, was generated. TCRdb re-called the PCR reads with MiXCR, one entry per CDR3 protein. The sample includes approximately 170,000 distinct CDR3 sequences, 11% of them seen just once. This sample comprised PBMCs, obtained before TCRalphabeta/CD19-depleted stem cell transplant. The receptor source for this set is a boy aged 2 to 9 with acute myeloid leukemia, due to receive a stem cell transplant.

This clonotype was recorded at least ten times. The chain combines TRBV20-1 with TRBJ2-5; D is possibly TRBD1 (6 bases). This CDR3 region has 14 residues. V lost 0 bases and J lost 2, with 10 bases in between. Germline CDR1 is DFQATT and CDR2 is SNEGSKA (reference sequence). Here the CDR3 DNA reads TGCAGTGCTAGAGATCGAGGACAGCAAGAGACCCAGTACTTC. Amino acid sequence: CSARDRGQQETQYF.

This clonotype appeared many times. The CDR3, as DNA: TGCAGTGCTAGAGCCCCGGACAGGGTTCGTCCCTACGAGCAGTACTTC. Translating it yields CSARAPDRVRPYEQYF. This chain joins TRBV20-1 and TRBJ2-7; 8 bases are shared with TRBD1. Trimming removed 1 base from V and 2 bases from J; junction bases left unmatched: 10. The CDR3 has 16 residues. The V gene's germline CDR1 is DFQATT and CDR2 SNEGSKA (reference sequence).

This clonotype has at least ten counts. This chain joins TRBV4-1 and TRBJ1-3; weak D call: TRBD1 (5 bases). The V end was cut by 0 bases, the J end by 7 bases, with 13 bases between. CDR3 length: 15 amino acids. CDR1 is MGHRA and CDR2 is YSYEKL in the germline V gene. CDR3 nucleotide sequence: TGCGCCAGCAGCCAAGATTCGGGGGAGTTCAACACCATATATTTT. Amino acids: CASSQDSGEFNTIYF.